This T cell receptor (beta chain) is from a study of OX40 agonist ivuxolimab in advanced cancers. TCRdb's table, derived via immunoSEQ multiplex PCR, lists solely in-frame clones and lacks some. The profile shows about 40,000 clones, more than 70% of them singletons. Here the sequenced sample was CD4+ or CD8+ T cells sorted from blood, taken in a trial of the OX40 agonist ivuxolimab. This receptor was identified in an adult with an advanced solid tumor such as melanoma, head and neck, liver or kidney cancer.

The chain's CDR3 is CASSLSSYNEQFF. Here the CDR3 DNA reads TGTGCCAGCAGTTTGAGCTCCTACAATGAGCAGTTCTTC. V is TRBV27 and J is TRBJ2-1; D is ambiguous. Trimming stripped 3 bases from V and 0 bases from J, with 3 bases between. Germline-derived CDR1 and CDR2 are MNHEY and SMNVEV (reference sequence). The CDR3 runs 13 residues.